The 15 T cell receptor beta chains listed next were all sequenced from one sample in a study of tumor-infiltrating lymphocytes in primary liver carcinoma. Germline DNA was extracted too, while blood RNA derived from unsorted whole blood. From 450 to 550 ng total RNA, TCR beta cDNA was generated with a primer in the constant region. A slightly modified ARM-PCR protocol with three nested multiplex PCR rounds produced these TCR beta libraries. Both of the initial two PCR rounds ran for about 9 cycles and employed TRBV1-TRBV30 forward primers alongside a C-beta reverse primer. TCRdb itself ran the multiplex PCR reads through MiXCR, one entry per CDR3 protein. The sample includes 310,000 or so distinct CDR3 sequences, 65% of them seen just once. What was sequenced was peripheral blood. These receptors were collected from a man in his forties or fifties with primary liver carcinoma and hepatitis B virus infection.

The chain carries TRBV11-2 and TRBJ2-7; 13 bases fit TRBD2. The germline V gene has CDR1 SGHAT and CDR2 FQNNGV. V lost 3 bases to trimming and J lost 1 base; unmatched junction nucleotides: 15. The CDR3 extends over 20 amino acids. In DNA form, the CDR3 reads TGTGCCAGCAGCTTCAGGACTAGCGGGAGAATTCGAGCGGGATCCTACGAGCAGTACTTC. Its protein is CASSFRTSGRIRAGSYEQYF. The whole variable domain, remainder taken from reference TRBV11-2 and TRBJ2-7, is EAGVAQSPRYKIIEKRQSVAFWCNPISGHATLYWYQQILGQGPKLLIQFQNNGVVDDSQLPKDRFSAERLKGVDSTLKIQPAKLEDSAVYLCASSFRTSGRIRAGSYEQYFGPGTRLTVT.

This clonotype was counted many times. The CDR3 region is CASRGTSGRALYEQYF. In nucleotides, the CDR3 is TGTGCCAGCCGCGGGACTAGCGGGAGGGCCTTGTACGAGCAGTACTTC. This rearrangement joins TRBV11-2 to TRBJ2-7; 16 positions match TRBD2. The CDR3 spans 16 residues. Germline V gives CDR1 SGHAT, CDR2 FQNNGV. After removal of 8 bases from V and 4 bases from J, the junction contained 8 bases not matched to a gene.

This clonotype was seen repeatedly, ten times or more. The V gene is TRBV11-1, the J gene TRBJ2-1, with 10 bases lining up with TRBD2. Germline values: CDR1 SGHAT, CDR2 FQDESV (reference sequence). V gave up 2 bases and J gave up 2 bases; unmatched junction bases: 3. CDR3 length: 16 amino acids. DNA of the CDR3: TGTGCCAGCAGCTTAAGCAGCGGGAGGGCCTACAATGAGCAGTTCTTC. Amino acid sequence: CASSLSSGRAYNEQFF.

Comment on this clonotype: Compared with germline, one end of the junction differs, possibly owing to a read error. The chain couples TRBV11-2 to TRBJ2-7, with D perhaps matching TRBD2 (6 bases). The CDR3 runs 14 residues. Looked up from germline, CDR1 is SGHAT and CDR2 is FQNNGV. The CDR3 sequence: CASSIDGSAYEQCF. The CDR3 nucleotides are TGTGCCAGCAGTATAGACGGGAGTGCCTACGAGCAGTGCTTC.

Concerning this clonotype: A much bigger clone sits one base away, suggesting this may be a read error. The DNA is left out, because the CDR3 cannot be placed on it with certainty; the CDR3 is given as TCRdb lists it. This chain connects TRBV10-3 to TRBJ1-2. From germline, CDR1 is ENHRY and CDR2 SYGVKD. The CDR3 numbers 13 amino acids, ends counted. The CDR3 loop reads CATGDYRDYGCTF.

This clonotype has at least ten counts. V and J are TRBV12-3 or TRBV12-4 and TRBJ1-1; D is unclear. V lost 1 base, J lost 5 bases, and 11 bases lay in between. The CDR3 is made up of 14 amino acids. DNA for the CDR3: TGTGCCAGCAGTTTAGGAGCACGCTGGACTGAAGCTTTCTTT. Its protein product is CASSLGARWTEAFF.

The sample holds many counts of this clonotype. The V and J genes are TRBV10-2 and TRBJ2-5; the D gene is possibly TRBD2 (6 bases). V was cut by 2 bases and J by 4 bases, with 8 bases left in between. CDR1 and CDR2 (germline): WSHSY, SAAADI. This CDR3 region has 13 residues. CDR3 residues: CASSEMGGETQYF. The CDR3 DNA reads as TGCGCCAGCAGTGAGATGGGAGGAGAGACCCAGTACTTC.

In the case of this clonotype: Germline and junction disagree at one end, which may indicate a read error. CDR3 in DNA: TGTGCAAGCAGTCTAGCGGGAGCGTCCGAGAATGAGCAGTTCTTC. Translated, it gives CASSLAGASENEQFF. V usage is TRBV12-3 or TRBV12-4 and J usage is TRBJ2-1; TRBD2 aligns across 10 bases. The CDR3 covers 15 residues.

V gene TRBV14 combines with J gene TRBJ2-7, with D possibly being TRBD1 or TRBD2 (5 bases each). The CDR3 is made up of 14 amino acids. V was shortened by 4 bases and J by 8 bases, with 18 bases between the two germline ends. Per the germline V gene, CDR1 is SGHDN and CDR2 is FVKESK. CDR3 in DNA: TGTGCCAGCAGCCTTGGAGTGGGAGTGGGGCAGCAGTACTTC. It codes for CASSLGVGVGQQYF.

About this clonotype itself: A read error may be the cause here, since a much bigger clone is one base away. The rearrangement uses TRBV6-6 and TRBJ1-5, with a tentative D call TRBD1 (6 bases). Germline CDR1 MNHNY, CDR2 SVGAGI (reference sequence). The CDR3 has 15 residues. The CDR3 sequence: CTSSYLQGSNQPQHF. As DNA, the CDR3 is TGTACCAGCAGTTACTTACAGGGTAGCAATCAGCCCCAGCATTTT.

As to this clonotype: A much larger clone differs by one base, so this may be a read error. V and J are TRBV4-1 and TRBJ2-5; D possibly matches TRBD1 or TRBD2 (5 bases each). The CDR3 extends over 14 amino acids. Germline values: CDR1 MGHRA, CDR2 YSYEKL. The CDR3 region has the DNA TGCGCCTGCAGCCAAGATTGGGGGAGAGAGACCCAGTACTTC. Encoded protein: CACSQDWGRETQYF.

Comments on this clonotype: The conserved phenylalanine or tryptophan is not found at the CDR3 terminus, so this likely reflects a read error. J is TRBJ2-5 and V is TRBV29-1; possible D gene TRBD1, 6 bases. This CDR3 has 15 amino acids. CDR1 and CDR2 (germline): SQVTM, ANQGSEA. CDR3 DNA: TGTAGCGTTGAAGGCAGGGGCGTACTGGGGGAGACCCAGTACGTC. Protein: CSVEGRGVLGETQYV.

The chain uses TRBV20-1 and TRBJ1-2, with TRBD1 matching over 7 bases. The ends lost 5 bases at V and 2 bases at J; junction bases unmatched: 8. The germline gives CDR1 DFQATT, CDR2 SNEGSKA (reference sequence). The CDR3 is made up of 14 amino acids. The DNA for the CDR3 is TGCAGTGCTCCGGGGACAGCCGTAAACTATGGCTACACCTTC. This gives the protein CSAPGTAVNYGYTF.

As regards this clonotype: A much larger clone differs by one base, so this may be a read error. This chain links TRBV5-4 with TRBJ2-7; possible D gene TRBD2, 5 bases. CDR3 size: 14 residues. Germline CDR1 is SGHNT and CDR2 is YYREEE (reference sequence). V dropped 0 bases and J dropped 9 bases, with 16 bases sitting between them. CDR3 protein: CASSLDPGYRGQYF. The DNA of the CDR3 is TGTGCCAGCAGCTTGGATCCGGGATACCGCGGGCAGTACTTC.

Turning to this clonotype: The conserved phenylalanine or tryptophan is not found at the CDR3 terminus, so this likely reflects a read error. The chain uses TRBV11-2 and TRBJ2-2; D is unclear. The CDR3 is made up of 13 amino acids. Germline V gene data show CDR1 as SGHAT and CDR2 as FQNNGV. Trimming stripped 3 bases from V and 3 bases from J, with 5 bases between. Written as DNA, the CDR3 is TGTGCCAGCAGCTTTCTATACACCGGGGAGCTGTTTCTT. Amino acids: CASSFLYTGELFL.